The clone carrying this TCR beta chain was counted only a few times. Antigen: not known. These data come from a study of T-cell memory formation after mild COVID-19. Using constant-segment primers, 5'RACE produced TCR alpha and TCR beta cDNA libraries carrying sample barcodes and UMIs. A single record per CDR3 protein comes from TCRdb applying MiXCR to the 5' RACE reads. The sample records tens of thousands of distinct CDR3 sequences, 6% to 7.5% being singletons. The CDR3 totals 17 residues. The V end was cut by 3 bases, the J end by 2 bases, with 18 bases between. CDR1 is LNHDA and CDR2 is SQIVND in the germline V gene (reference sequence). General study points: Prior to infection, memory already included some responding clones, suggesting cross-reactive memory joined. Largely, contracting CD4+ clones fell within CM and EM, and contracting CD8+ clones within EMRA. Clones that contracted from day 15 to 85 had balanced CD4/CD8; later expanders were CD4+ biased.

The specimen sequenced was PBMCs or a T cell subset sorted from them (not recorded which). The clonotype comes from an adult who had mild COVID-19 (a few samples of this study predate the infection). Cell type and time point are not known. This sequence joins TRBV19 and TRBJ2-3; D is possibly TRBD2 (6 bases). For the CDR3, the DNA is TGTGCCAGTAGTATCGCGAATCGGAGGGGCCCCACAGATACGCAGTATTTT. Its translation is CASSIANRRGPTDTQYF.